One and the same sample provided the 18 T cell receptor beta chains below, sequenced in a study of blood T cell repertoires in COVID-19. TCRdb's table, derived via immunoSEQ multiplex PCR, lists solely in-frame clones and lacks some. The sample carries 300,000 or so clones, nearly 90% recorded once. The sequencing sample was made of PBMCs or T cells enriched from blood (not recorded which). The source is a woman between 45 and 65 years old who had been exposed to COVID-19.

This clone was recorded a few times. Written as DNA, the CDR3 is TGTGCCAGCAGCCAATCCCTGGCAGGGGATAATCAGCCCCAGCATTTT. Its translation is CASSQSLAGDNQPQHF. The genes are TRBV4-2 and TRBJ1-5, with D possibly matching TRBD1 (6 bases). Trimming took 2 bases from V and 4 from J, leaving 15 bases between them. The CDR3 is made up of 16 amino acids. Germline values: CDR1 LGHNA, CDR2 YNFKEQ.

V is TRBV5-6 and J is TRBJ1-2, with 8 positions matching TRBD1. The CDR3 has 15 residues. Germline V gives CDR1 SGHDT, CDR2 YYEEEE. V shed 3 bases, J shed 4 bases, and the junction held 8 bases outside the gene matches. Here the CDR3 DNA reads TGTGCCAGCAGCTACGGGACAGGTAGTGCCTATGGCTACACCTTC. Encoded protein: CASSYGTGSAYGYTF.

This rearrangement joins TRBV28 to TRBJ1-1, with 8 positions matching TRBD1. The J segment lost 1 base and the V segment lost 5 bases, leaving 6 bases of the junction unmatched. This CDR3 spans 15 amino acids. Looked up from germline, CDR1 is MDHEN and CDR2 is SYDVKM. The CDR3 DNA is TGTGCCAGCAGTGACAGGGGCCCCGGGAACACTGAAGCTTTCTTT. This encodes CASSDRGPGNTEAFF.

The gene calls are TRBV2 and TRBJ2-1, with TRBD1 matching over 9 bases. Trimming removed 5 bases from V and 7 bases from J; junction bases left unmatched: 9. This CDR3 has 15 residues. CDR1 is SNHLY, CDR2 FYNNEI, per germline. CDR3 loop: CASSPGTGTTNEQFF. CDR3 DNA sequence: TGTGCCAGCAGTCCCGGGACAGGGACCACAAATGAGCAGTTCTTC.

The rearrangement joins TRBV25-1 to TRBJ2-7, with 8 bases that match TRBD1. Trimming removed 5 bases from V and 2 bases from J; junction bases left unmatched: 8. Per the germline V gene, CDR1 is MGHDK and CDR2 is SYGVNS. The CDR3 is 15 residues long. CDR3 protein: CASSRTRGPTYEQYF. CDR3 nucleotide sequence: TGTGCCAGCAGTCGCACCAGGGGGCCAACCTACGAGCAGTACTTC.

This CDR3 reads CASSPRDRGSNSPLHF. DNA for the CDR3: TGTGCCAGCAGCCCCCGGGACAGGGGATCAAATTCACCCCTCCACTTT. The rearrangement links TRBV7-2 to TRBJ1-6; 10 positions match TRBD1. Trimming removed 5 bases from V and 7 bases from J; junction bases left unmatched: 8. This CDR3 contains 16 residues. The germline V gene has CDR1 SGHTA and CDR2 FQGNSA.

J is TRBJ2-5 and V is TRBV5-6, with a possible D match to TRBD1 (6 bases). The germline V gene has CDR1 SGHDT and CDR2 YYEEEE. Trimming stripped 3 bases from V and 4 bases from J, with 16 bases between. The CDR3 is 15 amino acids. The DNA of the CDR3 is TGTGCCAGCAGCTCACCAACAGGGTTTGGAGAGACCCAGTACTTC. Protein: CASSSPTGFGETQYF.

J is TRBJ2-7 and V is TRBV6-2 or TRBV6-3; D unresolved. Trimming took 3 bases from V and 4 from J, leaving 16 bases between them. CDR3 length equals 15 residues. Germline V gene lookup returns CDR1 MNHEY and CDR2 SVGEGT. The CDR3: CASSYGYMRYYEQYF. The CDR3 DNA reads as TGTGCCAGCAGTTATGGGTATATGAGGTATTACGAGCAGTACTTC.

CDR3 bases: TGTGCCAGCAGCCAAACGACTGGGTACACTGAAGCTTTCTTT. Its translation: CASSQTTGYTEAFF. The rearrangement links TRBV14 to TRBJ1-1, with D unclear. V gave up 2 bases and J gave up 3 bases, with 10 bases separating them. The germline gives CDR1 SGHDN, CDR2 FVKESK. The length of the CDR3 is 14 residues. Complete variable domain (other parts from reference TRBV14 and TRBJ1-1): EAGVTQFPSHSVIEKGQTVTLRCDPISGHDNLYWYRRVMGKEIKFLLHFVKESKQDESGMPNNRFLAERTGGTYSTLKVQPAELEDSGVYFCASSQTTGYTEAFFGQGTRLTVV.

This sequence joins TRBV19 and TRBJ2-7; 7 bases line up with TRBD1. The CDR3 loop spans 15 amino acids. V was pared by 7 bases and J by 4 bases, with 13 bases of the junction left unmatched. Germline V gene lookup returns CDR1 LNHDA and CDR2 SQIVND (reference sequence). Written as DNA, the CDR3 is TGTGCCAGTACCGTCCGGCGAGGGGGCAAGTACGAGCAGTACTTC. Residues: CASTVRRGGKYEQYF.

This clone has a single count. CDR3 amino acids: CASSYRDTLRDTQYF. Here the CDR3 DNA reads TGCGCCAGCAGCTACCGGGACACACTTAGGGATACGCAGTATTTT. This rearrangement joins TRBV5-1 to TRBJ2-3, with D possibly TRBD1 on 6 matching bases. The germline V and J ends were trimmed by 3 bases and 6 bases, with 17 bases remaining between them. This CDR3 has 15 amino acids. The V gene's germline CDR1 is SGHRS and CDR2 YFSETQ.

This rearrangement joins TRBV2 to TRBJ2-1; tentatively, D is TRBD2 (7 bases). The CDR3 totals 13 residues. Trimming cost V 4 bases and J 7 bases, with 11 bases left between them. Germline CDR1 is SNHLY and CDR2 is FYNNEI. Written as DNA, the CDR3 is TGTGCCAGCAGTGTACAGGGAGGGAATGAGCAGTTCTTC. The encoded protein is CASSVQGGNEQFF. The variable domain in full, with the rest retrieved from reference TRBV2 and TRBJ2-1, is EPEVTQTPSHQVTQMGQEVILRCVPISNHLYFYWYRQILGQKVEFLVSFYNNEISEKSEIFDDQFSVERPDGSNFTLKIRSTKLEDSAMYFCASSVQGGNEQFFGPGTRLTVL.

The chain employs TRBV15 and TRBJ1-1; 7 bases fit TRBD1. Unmatched junction bases numbered 7, after V lost 0 bases and J lost 6 bases. The length of the CDR3 is 15 residues. Germline values: CDR1 LNHNV, CDR2 YYDKDF (reference sequence). The CDR3, as DNA: TGTGCCACCAGCAGAGATAAGGGGGCGAGGGCTGAAGCTTTCTTT. Translating it yields CATSRDKGARAEAFF.

V is TRBV27 and J is TRBJ2-7; TRBD2 matches 9 bases. Trimming at V came to 4 bases and at J to 3 bases, leaving 4 bases not matched to a gene. The CDR3 sequence is 14 residues long. Germline V gene sequence: CDR1 MNHEY, CDR2 SMNVEV (reference sequence). CDR3 coding DNA: TGTGCCAGCAGTTATAGCGGGGGCCACTACGAGCAGTACTTC. This sequence encodes CASSYSGGHYEQYF.

This clone was found once. The V call is TRBV5-4, the J call TRBJ2-2; D uncertain. This CDR3 is built from 14 residues. V shed 1 base and J shed 5 bases, with 9 bases lying between them. The germline V gene has CDR1 SGHNT and CDR2 YYREEE (reference sequence). Here the CDR3 reads CASSLSQETGELFF. The DNA of the CDR3 is TGTGCCAGCAGCTTGTCTCAGGAAACCGGGGAGCTGTTTTTT.

In DNA form, the CDR3 reads TGTGCCAGCAGCTATCTAGACTCTGGAAACACCATATATTTT. Translated: CASSYLDSGNTIYF. The V gene is TRBV9, the J gene TRBJ1-3, with unresolved D. Germline lookup yields CDR1 SGDLS and CDR2 YYNGEE. This CDR3 is built from 14 residues. Trimming shortened V by 4 bases and J by 0 bases, and 8 bases separated the two germline ends.

This clone was detected a few times. The chain carries TRBV7-9 and TRBJ2-1; 8 nucleotides match TRBD2. The CDR3 extends over 15 amino acids. From germline, CDR1 is SEHNR and CDR2 FQNEAQ (reference sequence). V was pared by 5 bases and J by 4 bases, with 7 bases of the junction left unmatched. DNA for the CDR3: TGTGCCAGCAGCCCCCGGGAGGGAGGTTACAATGAGCAGTTCTTC. Protein sequence: CASSPREGGYNEQFF.

The CDR3 is CASSLTQSHTIYF. In nucleotides, the CDR3 is TGTGCCAGCAGTTTAACGCAGTCGCACACCATATATTTT. The chain is built from TRBV12-3 or TRBV12-4 and TRBJ1-3; no clear D. V lost 2 bases, J lost 8 bases, and 10 bases lay in between. The CDR3 spans 13 residues.